What follows are 6 T cell receptor beta chains derived from one specimen sequenced in a study of shared clonotypes between healthy human individuals. Libraries were prepared by immunoSEQ multiplex PCR; TCRdb keeps only in-frame clonotypes and omits some of them. The sample carries around 600,000 clones, more than 95% recorded once. The sample was naive CD4+ T cells sorted from blood. Described subset: CD45RA+ positively selected. These receptors were obtained from a woman in her 30s in good health.

The chain uses TRBV6-5 and TRBJ2-3; 9 nucleotides align to TRBD2. V shed 7 bases, J shed 2 bases, and the junction held 7 bases outside the gene matches. The CDR3 runs to 15 residues. Per germline, CDR1 MNHEY and CDR2 SVGAGI. The CDR3 reads CASKLSGRPTDTQYF. The DNA for the CDR3 is TGTGCCAGCAAACTTAGCGGGAGACCCACAGATACGCAGTATTTT.

V usage is TRBV11-2 and J usage is TRBJ2-7; D remains unclear. CDR1 and CDR2 from the germline V gene are SGHAT and FQNNGV. The CDR3 has 14 residues. V gave up 2 bases and J gave up 2 bases, with 10 bases separating them. The CDR3 here is CASSLIKSPYEQYF. CDR3 nucleotides: TGTGCCAGCAGCTTAATTAAGTCGCCCTACGAGCAGTACTTC.

V usage is TRBV9 and J usage is TRBJ1-3, with D perhaps TRBD1 (5 bases). Germline lookup yields CDR1 SGDLS and CDR2 YYNGEE. The V gene lost 4 bases and the J gene lost 3 bases, with 11 bases spanning the gap. CDR3 length: 14 amino acids. CDR3 sequence: CASSPRGGGNTIYF. DNA for the CDR3: TGTGCCAGCAGCCCAAGGGGAGGTGGAAACACCATATATTTT.

J is TRBJ2-1 and V is TRBV5-8; D remains unclear. Trimming shortened V by 7 bases and J by 5 bases, and 16 bases separated the two germline ends. The CDR3 has 14 residues. Germline V lookup: CDR1 SGHTS, CDR2 YDEGEE. DNA of the CDR3: TGTGCCAGCCGCAACGACCTAATAGACAATGAGCAGTTCTTC. This codes for CASRNDLIDNEQFF.

This clone came up once. V and J are TRBV27 and TRBJ2-2, with D perhaps TRBD1 or TRBD2 (7 bases each). The V end was cut by 4 bases, the J end by 6 bases, with 30 bases between. Germline values: CDR1 MNHEY, CDR2 SMNVEV (reference sequence). The CDR3 loop spans 20 amino acids. The CDR3 sequence: CASSSSLETWQAGGAGELFF. CDR3 nucleotide sequence: TGTGCCAGCAGTTCTTCATTGGAGACCTGGCAAGCAGGGGGGGCCGGGGAGCTGTTTTTT.

The CDR3: CASSLAVGNRGPYEQYF. The CDR3 bases are TGTGCCAGCAGCTTAGCGGTAGGGAACAGGGGTCCTTACGAGCAGTACTTC. This sequence joins TRBV7-2 and TRBJ2-7; TRBD1 agrees at 7 bases. Trimming removed 0 bases from V and 4 bases from J; junction bases left unmatched: 12. The germline V gene has CDR1 SGHTA and CDR2 FQGNSA. This CDR3 contains 17 residues.